The rows below give T cell receptor beta chains drawn from one sample of a study of blood T cell repertoires in COVID-19. Sequenced by immunoSEQ multiplex PCR; TCRdb stores in-frame clones only, minus some. The sample comprises around 100,000 clones, roughly 90% of which are singletons, and approximately 6% rests with the top ten. Sequencing input: peripheral blood. The receptors shown here come from a human donor in a cohort sampled during active COVID-19. CDR3s include the opening cysteine and the closing phenylalanine or tryptophan. A D gene is named only where the DNA matches it firmly. Part of the rows lack a size; the others show once, few, many or a class for expanded clones.

>-|TRBV27|TRBJ2-3|TRBD2
CASSGLAGSGNTQYF
TGTGCCAGCAGTGGACTAGCGGGGAGTGGGAATACGCAGTATTTT
>-|TRBV6-7|TRBJ2-5|TRBD2
CASSYSRLAGGTKETQYF
TGTGCCAGCAGTTACTCGAGGCTAGCGGGGGGAACAAAAGAGACCCAGTACTTC
>-|TRBV4-3|TRBJ2-2|-
CASRLIDTGELFF
TGCGCCAGCAGACTTATTGATACCGGGGAGCTGTTTTTT
>-|TRBV4-3|TRBJ2-3|TRBD2
CASSQREMGGPDTQYF
TGCGCCAGCAGCCAACGAGAGATGGGAGGGCCAGATACGCAGTATTTT
>-|TRBV18|TRBJ2-6|-
CASSPEVAGANVLTF
TGTGCCAGCTCACCGGAGGTTGCCGGGGCCAACGTCCTGACTTTC
>-|TRBV3-1/TRBV3-2|TRBJ2-5|-
CVGGAGQETQYF
TGTGTAGGGGGGGCAGGGCAAGAGACCCAGTACTTC
>-|TRBV10-3|TRBJ1-1|-
CAISGQDRIDTEAFF
TGTGCCATCAGTGGACAGGATAGAATAGACACTGAAGCTTTCTTT
>-|TRBV7-8|TRBJ2-5|-
CASIEGVSETQYF
TGTGCCAGCATCGAGGGGGTATCGGAGACCCAGTACTTC
>-|TRBV9|TRBJ2-3|TRBD2
CASSVDGTRTSTDTQYF
TGTGCCAGCAGCGTAGACGGGACTAGGACTAGCACAGATACGCAGTATTTT
>-|TRBV20-1|TRBJ1-6|-
CSASRRDRTNHF
TGCAGTGCTAGTCGGCGGGATCGAACTAACCACTTT
>-|TRBV5-4|TRBJ1-1|-
CASSYPGDTEAFF
TGTGCCAGCAGCTATCCAGGGGACACTGAAGCTTTCTTT
>few|TRBV5-1|TRBJ1-2|-
CASSLESGLLGYTF
TGCGCCAGCAGCTTGGAATCGGGGTTGTTGGGCTACACCTTC
>-|TRBV2|TRBJ2-2|-
CASTRAGQFTGELFF
TGTGCCAGCACGAGGGCGGGGCAATTTACCGGGGAGCTGTTTTTT
>-|TRBV9|TRBJ1-6|TRBD1
CASCGGTGGSPLHF
TGTGCCAGCTGCGGGGGGACAGGGGGATCACCCCTCCACTTT
>-|TRBV30|TRBJ2-7|TRBD1
CAWSRTGGYEQYF
TGTGCCTGGAGTAGGACAGGGGGCTACGAGCAGTACTTC
>-|TRBV30|TRBJ2-3|-
CAWNRNTGDTQYF
TGTGCCTGGAACCGGAATACAGGAGATACGCAGTATTTT
>-|TRBV7-9|TRBJ2-5|-
CASSPWGERETQYF
TGTGCCAGCAGCCCCTGGGGGGAGCGGGAGACCCAGTACTTC
>-|TRBV28|TRBJ2-7|-
CASSPPASNEQYF
TGTGCCAGCAGTCCCCCCGCTAGCAACGAGCAGTACTTC
>-|TRBV2|TRBJ2-3|TRBD2
CASYSGQKLTDTQYF
TGTGCCAGCTATAGCGGGCAGAAACTCACAGATACGCAGTATTTT
>-|TRBV4-1|TRBJ2-7|-
CASSQSQGWDEQYF
TGCGCCAGCAGCCAATCTCAGGGTTGGGACGAGCAGTACTTC
>-|TRBV27|TRBJ2-7|-
CASRSRGPYEQYF
TGTGCCAGCAGGTCCCGCGGTCCCTACGAGCAGTACTTC
>-|TRBV4-3|TRBJ2-7|TRBD1
CASSPGGQGNPYEQYF
TGCGCCAGCAGCCCAGGGGGACAGGGGAACCCCTACGAGCAGTACTTC
>-|TRBV9|TRBJ1-6|-
CASSVGTSYGSYNSPLHF
TGTGCCAGCAGCGTCGGGACAAGTTACGGCTCCTATAATTCACCCCTCCACTTT
>-|TRBV28|TRBJ2-1|TRBD1
CASRDSTLGSYNEQFF
TGTGCCAGCCGGGACAGCACCCTTGGCTCCTACAATGAGCAGTTCTTC
>-|TRBV28|TRBJ2-3|TRBD2
CASSLAGDSDTQYF
TGTGCCAGCAGCCTAGCGGGAGACTCAGATACGCAGTATTTT
>-|TRBV6-5|TRBJ2-3|-
CASSTTGRFTDTQYF
TGTGCCAGCAGTACGACAGGGAGGTTCACAGATACGCAGTATTTT
>-|TRBV7-2|TRBJ2-7|TRBD1
CASSFPGTEPGEQYF
TGTGCCAGCAGCTTTCCTGGGACAGAACCTGGCGAGCAGTACTTC
>-|TRBV19|TRBJ1-5|-
CASSIQGGQPQHF
TGTGCCAGTAGTATACAGGGAGGACAGCCCCAGCATTTT
>-|TRBV7-8|TRBJ2-1|TRBD2
CASSRKGTSGRAGDEQFF
TGTGCCAGCAGCCGAAAGGGGACTAGCGGGAGGGCAGGGGATGAGCAGTTCTTC
>-|TRBV7-2|TRBJ2-7|TRBD2
CASSPKPSGRAIYYEQYF
TGTGCCAGCAGCCCAAAACCTAGCGGGAGGGCGATATACTACGAGCAGTACTTC
>-|TRBV7-7|TRBJ2-1|TRBD2
CASHPSGGASNEQFF
TGTGCTAGCCACCCTAGCGGGGGGGCGAGTAATGAGCAGTTCTTC
>-|TRBV9|TRBJ2-3|TRBD2
CASSDDLAGHTDTQYF
TGTGCCAGCAGCGATGATTTAGCGGGCCACACAGATACGCAGTATTTT
>-|TRBV4-2|TRBJ2-1|TRBD1
CASSQDGQGAYNEQFF
TGTGCCAGCAGCCAAGATGGACAGGGGGCCTACAATGAGCAGTTCTTC
>-|TRBV7-6|TRBJ2-7|TRBD1
CASSPLSRDRDSYEQYF
TGTGCCAGCAGCCCTTTATCCCGGGACAGGGACTCCTACGAGCAGTACTTC
>few|TRBV30|TRBJ1-5|TRBD1
CACSGGTGNQPQHF
TGTGCCTGCTCCGGGGGGACAGGGAATCAGCCCCAGCATTTT
>-|TRBV29-1|TRBJ2-1|TRBD2
CSGSRAGVNEQFF
TGCAGCGGGTCGCGGGCGGGGGTTAATGAGCAGTTCTTC
>-|TRBV19|TRBJ2-3|TRBD2
CASSIGTSGGPNTDTQYF
TGTGCCAGTAGTATCGGGACTAGCGGGGGGCCGAACACAGATACGCAGTATTTT
>-|TRBV6-1|TRBJ2-7|TRBD2
CASSEAGGSYEQYF
TGTGCCAGCAGTGAGGCGGGGGGCTCCTACGAGCAGTACTTC
>-|TRBV7-6|TRBJ1-1|TRBD1
CASSELGQGNTEAFF
TGTGCCAGCAGCGAGCTAGGACAGGGGAACACTGAAGCTTTCTTT
>-|TRBV27|TRBJ2-2|TRBD2
CASSPRLASGELFF
TGTGCCAGCAGTCCCCGACTAGCCTCCGGGGAGCTGTTTTTT
>-|TRBV6-5|TRBJ2-2|-
CATEKVQGLTGELFF
TGTGCCACCGAAAAAGTCCAGGGACTCACCGGGGAGCTGTTTTTT
>-|TRBV18|TRBJ2-3|-
CASSPRETYSASTDTQYF
TGTGCCAGCTCACCACGGGAAACATATAGCGCTAGCACAGATACGCAGTATTTT
>-|TRBV9|TRBJ2-5|TRBD1
CASSGTAMYQETQYF
TGTGCCAGCAGTGGGACAGCTATGTACCAAGAGACCCAGTACTTC
>-|TRBV4-3|TRBJ1-2|TRBD1
CASSSKKFDRVIRGYTF
TGCGCCAGCAGCTCAAAAAAATTCGACAGGGTGATACGTGGCTACACCTTC
>once|TRBV24-1|TRBJ2-7|TRBD1
CATSETGLVEQYF
TGTGCCACCAGTGAGACAGGGCTTGTCGAGCAGTACTTC
>-|TRBV5-5|TRBJ2-1|-
CASSLEPDSYNEQFF
TGTGCCAGCAGCTTAGAGCCCGACTCCTACAATGAGCAGTTCTTC
>-|TRBV9|TRBJ2-2|-
CASSVGGAMRELFF
TGTGCCAGCAGCGTCGGAGGTGCCATGAGGGAGCTGTTTTTT
>once|TRBV5-6|TRBJ2-1|-
CASSIFNEQFF
TGTGCCAGCAGCATATTCAATGAGCAGTTCTTC
>-|TRBV6-5|TRBJ1-6|-
CASSLAGTYNSPLHF
TGTGCCAGCAGTTTGGCGGGGACTTATAATTCACCCCTCCACTTT